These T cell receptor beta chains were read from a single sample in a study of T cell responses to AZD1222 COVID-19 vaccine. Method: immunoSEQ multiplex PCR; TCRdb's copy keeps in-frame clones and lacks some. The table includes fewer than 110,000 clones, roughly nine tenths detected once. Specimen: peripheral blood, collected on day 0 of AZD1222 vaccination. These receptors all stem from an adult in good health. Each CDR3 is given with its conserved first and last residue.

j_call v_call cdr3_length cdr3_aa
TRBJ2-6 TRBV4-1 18 CASSQMGGPSSGANVLTF
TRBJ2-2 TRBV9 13 CASSAGRVGELFF
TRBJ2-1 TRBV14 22 CASSQYYRTGGTGKGSYNEQFF
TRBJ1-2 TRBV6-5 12 CASSSQFGGYTF
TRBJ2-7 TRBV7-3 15 CASSLRGGATYEQYF
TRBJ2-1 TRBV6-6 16 CASTQGAGGPYNEQFF
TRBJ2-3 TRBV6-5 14 CASSYTSKRDTQYF
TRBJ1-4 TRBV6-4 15 CASSDSGAVNEKLFF
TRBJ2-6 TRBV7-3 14 CASSFGGSANVLTF
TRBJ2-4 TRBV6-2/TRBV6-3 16 CASSFPSGTRENIQYF
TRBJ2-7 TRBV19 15 CASSPQTSGRYEQYF
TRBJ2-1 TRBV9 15 CASSVGQGPYNEQFF
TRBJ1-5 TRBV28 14 CASQEGAPIQPQHF
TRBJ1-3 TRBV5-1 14 CASSFGGSGNTIYF
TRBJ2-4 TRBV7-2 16 CASSFGQIRGENIQYF
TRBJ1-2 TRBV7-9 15 CASSLPVWAYGSYTF
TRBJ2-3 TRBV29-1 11 CGGRHTDTQYF
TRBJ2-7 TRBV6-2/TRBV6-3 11 CASSYSGEQYF
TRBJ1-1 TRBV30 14 CAWSRGTVNTEAFF
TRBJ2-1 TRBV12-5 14 CASGGKGSYNEQFF
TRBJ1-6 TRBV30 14 CAWTDWGGWSPLHF
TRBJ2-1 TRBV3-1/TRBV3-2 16 CASSQVSSGDNNEQFF
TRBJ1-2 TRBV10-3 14 CASCPGHLNYGYTF
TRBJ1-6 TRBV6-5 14 CASLLQGAKTPLHF
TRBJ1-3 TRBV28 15 CASSQEIRSGNTIYF
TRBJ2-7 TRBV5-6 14 CASSSLAESYEQYF
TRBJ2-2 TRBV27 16 CASAAYSVANTGELFF
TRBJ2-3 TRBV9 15 CASSVRTGIPDTQYF
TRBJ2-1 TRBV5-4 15 CASKSGGDSYNEQFF
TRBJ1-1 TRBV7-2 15 CASSSRSTVNTEAFF
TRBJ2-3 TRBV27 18 CASSFLSGSDREGDTQYF
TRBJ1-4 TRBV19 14 CASSMGRVNEKLFF